The clone carrying this TCR beta chain was picked up one time. Its antigen is unknown. The sample originates from a study of T cell responses to AZD1222 COVID-19 vaccine. Study information: Some second doses came at about 4 weeks and others at about 12 weeks; these were pooled.

Repertoires were generated with immunoSEQ multiplex PCR, while TCRdb's copy carries only in-frame clones and drops some. The profile shows more than 35,000 clones, nearly 85% of them singletons. Study outcomes and limitations: Spike-wide coverage was observed for vaccine-associated CD4 TCRs, with dominant responses at 160-218 and 743-854. Donors were largely white British and mainly female; clonal diversity was possibly underestimated. Of the AZD1222 recipients, only five to seven were seropositive at baseline.

The ends lost 4 bases at V and 2 bases at J; junction bases unmatched: 11. CDR3 length: 16 amino acids. Germline-derived CDR1 and CDR2 are SGHDT and YYEEEE. The source is an adult in good health. The source material was peripheral blood, sampled on day 0 of AZD1222 vaccination. The V and J genes are TRBV5-6 and TRBJ2-7; 8 bases fit TRBD1. The CDR3 coding sequence is TGTGCCAGCAGCCCTCAGTCCGGGACAGGCACCTACGAGCAGTACTTC. Encoded protein: CASSPQSGTGTYEQYF.